The clone carrying this T cell receptor (beta chain) was counted a few times. Its cognate antigen is unknown. Clones were read by immunoSEQ multiplex PCR, and TCRdb kept only the in-frame ones, dropping some. Of about 45,000 clones listed, about four fifths are singletons. This sample is part of a study of T cell responses to AZD1222 COVID-19 vaccine. Germline CDR1 MNHNY, CDR2 SVGAGI (reference sequence). The CDR3 sequence is 16 residues long. V was trimmed by 2 bases and J by 4 bases, leaving 15 bases between them. Study-level results: Baseline testing showed seropositivity in only a handful of AZD1222 recipients. Possibly, clonal diversity was underestimated; donors were largely white British and included more females. Nearly half of spike-specific TCRs reportedly go after variant regions that carry no mutations. Sampling captured repertoires only after the peak T cell response.

The input for sequencing was peripheral blood, taken 28 days after the second dose of the MenACWY control vaccine. V is TRBV6-6 and J is TRBJ1-3; D ambiguous. This TCR was recovered from an adult who received the MenACWY meningococcal vaccine as a control. The CDR3 sequence: CASSYSGVGSGNTIYF. CDR3 bases: TGTGCCAGCAGTTACAGTGGAGTGGGTAGCGGAAACACCATATATTTT.